The 28 T cell receptor beta chains below come from one sample, sequenced in a study of T cells after yellow fever vaccination. MiXCR, run by TCRdb on the 5' RACE reads, gives a single entry per CDR3 protein. The table has hundreds of thousands of distinct CDR3 sequences, roughly 12% seen once. Sequences were derived from PBMCs, sampled on the day of the yellow fever booster vaccination. These receptors came from a man aged 30 to 45 who received the YFV17D yellow fever vaccine.

This clonotype was seen a few times. This rearrangement joins TRBV5-1 to TRBJ2-2, with TRBD1 as a possible D gene (6 bases). Germline loops: CDR1 SGHRS, CDR2 YFSETQ. This CDR3 is built from 17 residues. The V gene lost 4 bases and the J gene lost 0 bases, with 16 bases spanning the gap. CDR3 DNA sequence: TGCGCCAGCAGCGGTTTGCTAGGACAGCCGAACACCGGGGAGCTGTTTTTT. Translated, it gives CASSGLLGQPNTGELFF.

V usage is TRBV15 and J usage is TRBJ2-3; 11 nucleotides agree with TRBD2. Unmatched junction bases numbered 11, after V lost 1 base and J lost 2 bases. The CDR3 loop spans 19 amino acids. The germline CDR1 and CDR2 sequences are LNHNV and YYDKDF (reference sequence). The CDR3 sequence: CATSRGEGYSGRDTDTQYF. The CDR3 DNA reads as TGTGCCACCAGCAGAGGTGAAGGCTATAGCGGGAGGGACACAGATACGCAGTATTTT.

The chain joins TRBV28 to TRBJ2-3; D may match TRBD1 or TRBD2 (6 bases each). Trimming removed 10 bases at V and 2 bases at J, with 28 bases between. Germline V gene lookup returns CDR1 MDHEN and CDR2 SYDVKM. The CDR3 has 18 amino acids. In nucleotides, the CDR3 is TGTGCCATCTCGGACGTAGGGGGGCAGGAGGTAAACACAGATACGCAGTATTTT. The encoded protein is CAISDVGGQEVNTDTQYF.

This clonotype was counted between two and nine times. The chain recombines TRBV10-3 with TRBJ2-3, with TRBD2 matching 12 bases. Germline-derived CDR1 and CDR2 are ENHRY and SYGVKD. The CDR3 contains 15 residues. The V gene end was trimmed by 6 bases and the J gene end by 6 bases; junction bases not matched to a gene: 7. CDR3 nucleotides: TGTGCCATCAGGCGGACTAGCGGGACCGGGGATACGCAGTATTTT. It specifies CAIRRTSGTGDTQYF.

The chain carries TRBV7-3 and TRBJ1-2, with D possibly TRBD1 on 5 matching bases. Germline loops: CDR1 SGHTA, CDR2 FQGTGA. V shed 5 bases and J shed 11 bases, with 18 bases lying between them. The CDR3 consists of 13 residues. The CDR3 protein is CASSPTRDASYTF. Here the CDR3 DNA reads TGTGCCAGCAGCCCTACGCGGGACGCCTCATACACCTTC.

In its sample, this clonotype was seen a few times. The chain employs TRBV7-9 and TRBJ2-4; tentatively, D is TRBD2 (9 bases). V was cut by 5 bases and J by 6 bases, with 20 bases left in between. This CDR3 spans 16 amino acids. The V gene's germline CDR1 is SEHNR and CDR2 FQNEAQ (reference sequence). CDR3 in DNA: TGTGCCAGCAGCCCAGGACAGGGACTAGCTGTAAACATTCAGTACTTC. Its translation: CASSPGQGLAVNIQYF.

This clonotype has only a few counts. The rearrangement links TRBV7-2 to TRBJ2-5; D may be TRBD2 (6 bases). The CDR3 spans 15 residues. From germline, CDR1 is SGHTA and CDR2 FQGNSA. Between the trimmed V and J ends, which lost 3 bases and 3 bases, there was a span of 14 bases. The CDR3 DNA sequence: TGTGCCAGCAGCTTGTTTAGCGGTCCTAAAGAGACCCAGTACTTC. Its translation: CASSLFSGPKETQYF.

This clonotype has only a few counts. V is TRBV9 and J is TRBJ2-7; TRBD1 matches 7 bases. The V gene end was trimmed by 4 bases and the J gene end by 7 bases; junction bases not matched to a gene: 8. Germline assignment: CDR1 SGDLS and CDR2 YYNGEE. This CDR3 region has 13 residues. In nucleotides, the CDR3 is TGTGCCAGCAGCCCCGGACAGGCTGGGGAGCAGTACTTC. Amino acids: CASSPGQAGEQYF.

At least ten counts were recorded for this clonotype. The chain joins TRBV29-1 to TRBJ2-7; 11 bases are a match to TRBD1. CDR3 length equals 14 residues. The V gene end was trimmed by 4 bases and the J gene end by 4 bases; junction bases not matched to a gene: 6. CDR1 is SQVTM, CDR2 ANQGSEA, per germline. CDR3 sequence reads: CSVAQDRGRYEQYF. The DNA of the CDR3 is TGCAGCGTTGCTCAGGACAGGGGGCGGTACGAGCAGTACTTC.

This chain joins TRBV21-1 and TRBJ2-7; the tabulated D call, TRBD1, remains unverified against the DNA. TRBV21-1 has pseudogene status. The CDR3 runs to 13 residues. Written as DNA, the CDR3 is TGTGCCAGCAGCATCGGCAGGGGAGGCGAGCAGTACTTC. This codes for CASSIGRGGEQYF.

There are a few counts of this clonotype. J is TRBJ2-7 and V is TRBV18; 10 bases line up with TRBD2. The V gene's germline CDR1 is KGHSH and CDR2 LQKENI. V lost 2 bases to trimming and J lost 4 bases; unmatched junction nucleotides: 5. There are 15 residues in the CDR3. CDR3 coding DNA: TGTGCCAGCTCACCAAATCTAGCGGGAGTGTACGAGCAGTACTTC. This translates into CASSPNLAGVYEQYF.

The rearrangement joins TRBV7-8 to TRBJ2-1, with D hard to call. CDR1 and CDR2 from the germline V gene are SGHVS and FQNEAQ. V was cut by 3 bases and J by 7 bases, with 13 bases left in between. This CDR3 contains 14 residues. The CDR3 DNA sequence: TGTGCCAGCAGCTTTTCCCCAGGCCGTAATGAGCAGTTCTTC. This sequence encodes CASSFSPGRNEQFF.

The chain recombines TRBV10-1 with TRBJ2-1, with 8 bases identical to TRBD1. This CDR3 has 15 amino acids. In germline, CDR1 is WNHNN, CDR2 SYGVQD (reference sequence). The V segment lost 3 bases and the J segment 3 bases; nucleotides outside the gene matches: 4. DNA of the CDR3: TGCGCCAGCAGTGATCCGGGACAGGACTACAATGAGCAGTTCTTC. Translated: CASSDPGQDYNEQFF.

V and J are TRBV29-1 and TRBJ2-2, with 8 positions matching TRBD2. This CDR3 has 13 residues. The germline CDR1 and CDR2 sequences are SQVTM and ANQGSEA. The V and J ends lost 5 bases and 3 bases, in that order; junction bases with no gene match: 2. CDR3: CSVLAGDTGELFF. CDR3 nucleotides: TGCAGCGTTCTAGCGGGTGACACCGGGGAGCTGTTTTTT.

This chain joins TRBV11-2 and TRBJ2-6, with D perhaps TRBD2 (5 bases). Trimming removed 10 bases at V and 2 bases at J, with 15 bases between. Germline V gene sequence: CDR1 SGHAT, CDR2 FQNNGV. The CDR3 is 15 residues long. CDR3 nucleotide sequence: TGTGCCACGTCCGGGATGCTAGCTGGGGCCAACGTCCTGACTTTC. Protein product: CATSGMLAGANVLTF.

The chain's CDR3 is CASSFLGGVYNEQFF. The CDR3 nucleotides read TGTGCCAGCAGCTTCCTAGGGGGGGTGTACAATGAGCAGTTCTTC. This chain joins TRBV7-2 and TRBJ2-1; tentative D call: TRBD2 (7 bases). This CDR3 is 15 amino acids long. Trimming shortened V by 3 bases and J by 4 bases, and 13 bases separated the two germline ends. Germline lookup yields CDR1 SGHTA and CDR2 FQGNSA. The entire variable domain, with the rest obtained from reference TRBV7-2 and TRBJ2-1, is as follows: GAGVSQSPSNKVTEKGKDVELRCDPISGHTALYWYRQSLGQGLEFLIYFQGNSAPDKSGLPSDRFSAERTGGSVSTLTIQRTQQEDSAVYLCASSFLGGVYNEQFFGPGTRLTVL.

V is TRBV20-1 and J is TRBJ2-7; 8 bases map to TRBD2. This CDR3 comprises 14 residues. J was trimmed by 2 bases and V by 6 bases; bases with no gene match: 9. In germline, CDR1 is DFQATT, CDR2 SNEGSKA (reference sequence). The CDR3 region is CSAPGREAAYEQYF. The CDR3 DNA sequence: TGCAGTGCCCCGGGGCGGGAGGCCGCCTACGAGCAGTACTTC.

This clonotype was seen only a few times. The CDR3: CASSKGYEQFF. The CDR3 DNA reads as TGTGCCAGCAGTAAGGGGTATGAGCAGTTCTTC. V is TRBV6-2 or TRBV6-3 and J is TRBJ2-1, with D possibly matching TRBD1 (5 bases). CDR3 size: 11 residues. CDR1 MNHEY and CDR2 SVGEGT come from the germline V gene. Trimming cost V 5 bases and J 8 bases, with 7 bases left between them.

This clonotype turned up a few times. The rearrangement uses TRBV12-3 or TRBV12-4 and TRBJ2-7, with D possibly being TRBD2 (7 bases). The CDR3 has 14 amino acids. Trimming removed 5 bases at V and 2 bases at J, with 13 bases between. The CDR3 nucleotides are TGTGCCAGCAGTAGGGGGGGGCTCCCCTACGAGCAGTACTTC. It is translated as CASSRGGLPYEQYF.

This chain joins TRBV7-2 and TRBJ2-3; D might be TRBD1 (5 bases). There are 15 residues in the CDR3. V dropped 6 bases and J dropped 2 bases, with 15 bases sitting between them. Germline lookup yields CDR1 SGHTA and CDR2 FQGNSA. This CDR3 is CASRDPGQTTDTQYF. The DNA for the CDR3 is TGTGCCAGCAGGGACCCCGGACAAACCACAGATACGCAGTATTTT.

This clonotype occurred a few times. The chain employs TRBV15 and TRBJ2-1; 7 bases fit TRBD2. After removal of 2 bases from V and 8 bases from J, the junction contained 6 bases not matched to a gene. The CDR3 consists of 14 residues. Germline V lookup: CDR1 LNHNV, CDR2 YYDKDF (reference sequence). CDR3 in amino acids: CATSRTREGDEQFF. CDR3 sequence (DNA): TGTGCCACCAGCAGAACGAGGGAGGGCGATGAGCAGTTCTTC.

V and J are TRBV29-1 and TRBJ2-2; D is uncertain. The germline gives CDR1 SQVTM, CDR2 ANQGSEA. V lost 4 bases and J 5 bases, leaving 8 bases between the germline ends. The CDR3 length is 12 residues. CDR3 bases: TGCAGCGTTGGTCCAGGAACCGGGGAGCTGTTTTTT. Protein: CSVGPGTGELFF.

V and J are TRBV18 and TRBJ2-3; D call uncertain. The V end was cut by 0 bases, the J end by 1 base, with 5 bases between. Germline-derived CDR1 and CDR2 are KGHSH and LQKENI. The CDR3 is 14 residues long. The CDR3 DNA reads as TGTGCCAGCTCACCACCGGTACGCACAGATACGCAGTATTTT. Amino acid sequence: CASSPPVRTDTQYF.

This clonotype was counted ten times or more. J is TRBJ1-2 and V is TRBV29-1; D unresolved. Germline V gene data show CDR1 as SQVTM and CDR2 as ANQGSEA. The V end was cut by 7 bases, the J end by 8 bases, with 26 bases between. The CDR3 is 15 residues long. The CDR3 DNA sequence: TGCAGCGCCCCGGGCGTGGAGCGCCTCGGTGGGGGCTACACCTTC. This sequence encodes CSAPGVERLGGGYTF.

This clonotype was recorded many times. The chain has TRBV7-8 and TRBJ2-7; D gene ambiguous. V lost 5 bases and J lost 5, with 22 bases in between. In germline, CDR1 is SGHVS, CDR2 FQNEAQ. The CDR3 is 16 amino acids. For the CDR3, the DNA is TGTGCCAGCAGCGAAGGACGGCTCCAGGTTTCCGACGAGCAGTACTTC. It specifies CASSEGRLQVSDEQYF.

This chain joins TRBV11-2 and TRBJ2-7; TRBD2 aligns across 7 bases. Germline loops: CDR1 SGHAT, CDR2 FQNNGV. This CDR3 is 14 amino acids long. With 4 bases clipped from V and 5 bases from J, the junction kept 8 bases outside the gene matches. CDR3 nucleotide sequence: TGTGCCAGCAGCTGGACCGAGAGCGGGGACGAGCAGTACTTC. Amino acids: CASSWTESGDEQYF.

The chain has TRBV7-2 and TRBJ2-3, with 7 positions matching TRBD2. The CDR3 runs 14 residues. Germline values: CDR1 SGHTA, CDR2 FQGNSA. CDR3 in DNA: TGTGCTGGGGGGGGTGAGGGTGGCACAGATACGCAGTATTTT. Translated, it gives CAGGGEGGTDTQYF.

V is TRBV6-5 and J is TRBJ2-7; D remains ambiguous. From germline, CDR1 is MNHEY and CDR2 SVGAGI. The CDR3 loop spans 13 amino acids. The V end was cut by 2 bases, the J end by 6 bases, with 11 bases between. The CDR3, as DNA: TGTGCCAGCAGTTACAACGGCGTGGGCGAGCAGTACTTC. Protein sequence: CASSYNGVGEQYF.